This T cell receptor beta chain was found in a study of blood T cells in healthy people across ages. Sample-barcoded 5' priming and a J-beta primer mix drove a second PCR of roughly 7 to 11 cycles. TCRdb used MiXCR to reprocess the 5' RACE reads, holding one entry per CDR3 protein. Among some 1.5 million distinct CDR3 sequences, 28% were seen once, and the ten largest hold roughly 8%. Between the trimmed V and J ends, which lost 5 bases and 3 bases, there was a span of 17 bases. Germline lookup yields CDR1 SEHNR and CDR2 FQNEAQ (reference sequence). This CDR3 has 15 amino acids. Sequenced input: blood. The source of this sequence is a woman aged 25-40 years in good health. This sequence joins TRBV7-9 and TRBJ2-7; D perhaps matches TRBD2 (6 bases). This CDR3 is CASSPGTPELYEQYF. The CDR3 bases are TGTGCCAGCAGCCCCGGGACTCCCGAACTCTACGAGCAGTACTTC.